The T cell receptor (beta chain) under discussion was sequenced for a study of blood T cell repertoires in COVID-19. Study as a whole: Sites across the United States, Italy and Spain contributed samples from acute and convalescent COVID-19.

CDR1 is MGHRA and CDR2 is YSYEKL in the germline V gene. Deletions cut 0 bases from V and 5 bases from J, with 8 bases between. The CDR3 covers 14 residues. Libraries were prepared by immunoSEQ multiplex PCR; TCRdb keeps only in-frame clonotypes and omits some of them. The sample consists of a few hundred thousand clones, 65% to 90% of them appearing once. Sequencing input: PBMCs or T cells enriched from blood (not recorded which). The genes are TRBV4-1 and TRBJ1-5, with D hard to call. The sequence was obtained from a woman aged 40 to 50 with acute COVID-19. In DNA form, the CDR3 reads TGCGCCAGCAGCCAAGATGGGAGAGATCAGCCCCAGCATTTT. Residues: CASSQDGRDQPQHF.